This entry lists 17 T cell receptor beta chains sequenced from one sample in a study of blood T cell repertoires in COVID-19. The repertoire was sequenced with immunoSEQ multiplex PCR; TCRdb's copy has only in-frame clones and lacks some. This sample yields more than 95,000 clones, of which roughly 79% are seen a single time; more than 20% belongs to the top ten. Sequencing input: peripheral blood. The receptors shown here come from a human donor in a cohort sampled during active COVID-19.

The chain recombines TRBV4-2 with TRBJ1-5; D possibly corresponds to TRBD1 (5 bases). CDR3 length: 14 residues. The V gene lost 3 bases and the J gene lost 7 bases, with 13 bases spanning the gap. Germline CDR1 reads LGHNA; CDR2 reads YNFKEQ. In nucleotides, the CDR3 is TGTGCCAGCAGCCAGCTAGGGGCTGGCCAGCCCCAGCATTTT. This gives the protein CASSQLGAGQPQHF.

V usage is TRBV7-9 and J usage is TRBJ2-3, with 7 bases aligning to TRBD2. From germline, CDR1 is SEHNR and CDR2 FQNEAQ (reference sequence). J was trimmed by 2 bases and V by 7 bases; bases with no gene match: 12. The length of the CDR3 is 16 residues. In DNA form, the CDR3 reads TGTGCCAGCACCTCAAAAGCGGGGCTCGTCACAGATACGCAGTATTTT. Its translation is CASTSKAGLVTDTQYF.

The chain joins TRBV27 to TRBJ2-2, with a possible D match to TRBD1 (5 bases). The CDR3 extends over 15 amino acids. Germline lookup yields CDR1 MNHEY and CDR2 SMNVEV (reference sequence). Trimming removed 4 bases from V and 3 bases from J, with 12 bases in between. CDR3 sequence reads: CASSYSRDHTGELFF. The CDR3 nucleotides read TGTGCCAGCAGTTACTCCAGGGATCACACCGGGGAGCTGTTTTTT.

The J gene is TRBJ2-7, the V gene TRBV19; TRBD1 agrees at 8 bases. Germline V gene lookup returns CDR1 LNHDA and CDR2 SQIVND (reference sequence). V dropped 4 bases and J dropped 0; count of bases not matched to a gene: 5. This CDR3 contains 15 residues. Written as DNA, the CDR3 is TGTGCCAGTAGTACCCAGGGGGCGAGCTCCTACGAGCAGTACTTC. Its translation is CASSTQGASSYEQYF.

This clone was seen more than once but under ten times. This CDR3 is CASSLMSSGGGTQYF. CDR3 nucleotide sequence: TGTGCCAGCAGCTTGATGTCCTCAGGGGGAGGGACCCAGTACTTC. The chain has TRBV7-9 and TRBJ2-5, with a tentative D call TRBD1 (7 bases). Looked up from germline, CDR1 is SEHNR and CDR2 is FQNEAQ (reference sequence). The V end lost 3 bases, the J end lost 7 bases, and 18 bases lay between the germline ends. The CDR3 is made up of 15 amino acids. Filled out from reference TRBV7-9 and TRBJ2-5, the complete variable domain reads DTGVSQNPRHKITKRGQNVTFRCDPISEHNRLYWYRQTLGQGPEFLTYFQNEAQLEKSRLLSDRFSAERPKGSFSTLEIQRTEQGDSAMYLCASSLMSSGGGTQYFGPGTRLLVL.

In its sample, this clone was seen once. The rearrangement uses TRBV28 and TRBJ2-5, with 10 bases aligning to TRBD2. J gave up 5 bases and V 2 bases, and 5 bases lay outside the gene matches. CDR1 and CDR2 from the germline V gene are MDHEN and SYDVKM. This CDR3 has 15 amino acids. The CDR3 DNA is TGTGCCAGCAGTTTAGCTAGCGGGAGCTTGGAGACCCAGTACTTC. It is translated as CASSLASGSLETQYF.

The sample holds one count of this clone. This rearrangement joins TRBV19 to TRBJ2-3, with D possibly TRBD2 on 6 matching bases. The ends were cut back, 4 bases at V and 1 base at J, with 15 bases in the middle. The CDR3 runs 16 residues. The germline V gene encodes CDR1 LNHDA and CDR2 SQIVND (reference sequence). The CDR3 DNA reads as TGTGCCAGTAGTACGGGGGATGGGCAAGGCACAGATACGCAGTATTTT. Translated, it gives CASSTGDGQGTDTQYF.

CDR3 loop: CASSYSARSGNTIYF. The DNA for the CDR3 is TGTGCCAGCAGTTACTCGGCCCGGAGTGGAAACACCATATATTTT. The chain links TRBV6-5 to TRBJ1-3; D gene uncertain. Germline CDR1 and CDR2: MNHEY and SVGAGI. This CDR3 spans 15 amino acids. V dropped 0 bases and J dropped 3 bases, with 9 bases sitting between them.

CDR3 residues: CASSRELNTEAFF. CDR3 DNA sequence: TGCGCCAGCAGCCGGGAGTTGAACACTGAAGCTTTCTTT. The J gene is TRBJ1-1, the V gene TRBV5-1; D is ambiguous. CDR1 is SGHRS, CDR2 YFSETQ, per germline. This CDR3 has 13 residues. Trimming left V 4 bases short and J 0 bases short, with 7 bases between.

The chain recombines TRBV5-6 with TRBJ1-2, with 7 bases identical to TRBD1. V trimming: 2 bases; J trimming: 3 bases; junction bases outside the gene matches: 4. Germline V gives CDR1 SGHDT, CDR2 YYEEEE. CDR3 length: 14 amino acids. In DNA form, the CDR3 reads TGTGCCAGCAGCTTAAGGGGGCGGGACTATGGCTACACCTTC. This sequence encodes CASSLRGRDYGYTF. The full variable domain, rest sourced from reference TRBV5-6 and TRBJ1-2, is DAGVTQSPTHLIKTRGQQVTLRCSPKSGHDTVSWYQQALGQGPQFIFQYYEEEERQRGNFPDRFSGHQFPNYSSELNVNALLLGDSALYLCASSLRGRDYGYTFGSGTRLTVV.

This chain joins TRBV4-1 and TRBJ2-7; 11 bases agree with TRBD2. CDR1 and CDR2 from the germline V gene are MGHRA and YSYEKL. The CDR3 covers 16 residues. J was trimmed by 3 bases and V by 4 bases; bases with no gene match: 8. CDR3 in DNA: TGCGCCAGCAGCCGACGGGGGACTAGCGGAAGCTACGAGCAGTACTTC. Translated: CASSRRGTSGSYEQYF.

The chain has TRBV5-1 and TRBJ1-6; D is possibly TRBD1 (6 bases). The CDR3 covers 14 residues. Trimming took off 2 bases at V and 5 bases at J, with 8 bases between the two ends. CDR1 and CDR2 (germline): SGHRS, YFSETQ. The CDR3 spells CASSFRGHNSPLHF. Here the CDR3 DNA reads TGCGCCAGCAGCTTCAGGGGACATAATTCACCCCTCCACTTT. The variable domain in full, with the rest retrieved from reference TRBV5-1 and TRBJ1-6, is KAGVTQTPRYLIKTRGQQVTLSCSPISGHRSVSWYQQTPGQGLQFLFEYFSETQRNKGNFPGRFSGRQFSNSRSEMNVSTLELGDSALYLCASSFRGHNSPLHFGNGTRLTVT.

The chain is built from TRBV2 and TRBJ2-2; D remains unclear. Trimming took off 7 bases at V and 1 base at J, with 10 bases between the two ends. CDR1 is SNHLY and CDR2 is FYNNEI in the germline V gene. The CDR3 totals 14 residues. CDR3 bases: TGTGCCAGCAACTTCGCAGGGAACACCGGGGAGCTGTTTTTT. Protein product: CASNFAGNTGELFF.

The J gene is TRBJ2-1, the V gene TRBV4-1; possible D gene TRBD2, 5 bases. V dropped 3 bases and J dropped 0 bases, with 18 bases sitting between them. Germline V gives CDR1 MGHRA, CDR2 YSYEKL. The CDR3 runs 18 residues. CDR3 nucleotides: TGCGCCAGCAGCCAGGTTTTACTAGTAACTCGCTCCTACAATGAGCAGTTCTTC. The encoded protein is CASSQVLLVTRSYNEQFF.

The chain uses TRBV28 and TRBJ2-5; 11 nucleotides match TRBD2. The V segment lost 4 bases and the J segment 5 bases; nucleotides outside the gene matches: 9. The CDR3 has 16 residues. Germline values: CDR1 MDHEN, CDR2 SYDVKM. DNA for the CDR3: TGTGCCAGCAGTTCCCTGACTAGCGGGACGTCGGAGACCCAGTACTTC. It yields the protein CASSSLTSGTSETQYF.

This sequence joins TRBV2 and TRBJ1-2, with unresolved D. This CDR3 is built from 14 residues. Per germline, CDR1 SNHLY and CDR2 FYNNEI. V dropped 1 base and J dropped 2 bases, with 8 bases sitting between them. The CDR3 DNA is TGTGCCAGCAGTGAAGGGCAGAGGAACTATGGCTACACCTTC. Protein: CASSEGQRNYGYTF.

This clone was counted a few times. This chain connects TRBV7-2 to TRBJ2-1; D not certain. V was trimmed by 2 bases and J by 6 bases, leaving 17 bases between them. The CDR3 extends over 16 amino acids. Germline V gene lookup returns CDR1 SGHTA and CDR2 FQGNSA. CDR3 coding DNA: TGTGCCAGCAGCTTATTAGGCGGCCGGAACCCCAATGAGCAGTTCTTC. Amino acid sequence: CASSLLGGRNPNEQFF.